A selection of T cell receptor beta chains follows, all from one sample in a study of blood T cell repertoires in COVID-19. TCRdb keeps only in-frame clones here, not all; method: immunoSEQ multiplex PCR. The data show roughly 380,000 clones, with roughly 89% seen just once and 3% to 4% held by the top ten. The sample consisted of peripheral blood. The receptors come from an older woman with COVID-19, enrolled during active disease. Each CDR3 is given with its conserved first and last residue. Each record gives: J gene, V gene, D gene, CDR3 DNA, CDR3 protein. A D gene is named only where the DNA matches it firmly.

j_gene: TRBJ2-4; v_gene: TRBV19; d_gene: TRBD1; CDR3nt: TGTGCCAGTAGTAGACAGGGAATGCCAGGCCAAAACATTCAGTACTTC; CDR3aa: CASSRQGMPGQNIQYF
j_gene: TRBJ2-2; v_gene: TRBV7-3; d_gene: .; CDR3nt: TGTGCCAGCAGCCCGGGACAATGGGACGGGGAGCTGTTTTTT; CDR3aa: CASSPGQWDGELFF
j_gene: TRBJ1-5; v_gene: TRBV14; d_gene: .; CDR3nt: TGTGCCAGCAGCCGGGACTTACGTCAGCCCCAGCATTTT; CDR3aa: CASSRDLRQPQHF
j_gene: TRBJ2-3; v_gene: TRBV24-1; d_gene: TRBD1; CDR3nt: TGTGCCACCAGTGAACCCGGACAGGGGTTGGGGGATACGCAGTATTTT; CDR3aa: CATSEPGQGLGDTQYF
j_gene: TRBJ2-1; v_gene: TRBV7-3; d_gene: TRBD2; CDR3nt: TGTGCCAGCAGCTCCCTAGCGGGGAGTGAGCAGTTCTTC; CDR3aa: CASSSLAGSEQFF
j_gene: TRBJ1-1; v_gene: TRBV4-2; d_gene: .; CDR3nt: TGTGCCAGCAATGACCCAGGGCGGTGGAACACTGAAGCTTTCTTT; CDR3aa: CASNDPGRWNTEAFF
j_gene: TRBJ1-1; v_gene: TRBV5-1; d_gene: TRBD1; CDR3nt: TGCGCCAGCAGCCGGCCGTCACAGGGGGGCACTGAAGCTTTCTTT; CDR3aa: CASSRPSQGGTEAFF
j_gene: TRBJ1-1; v_gene: TRBV19; d_gene: TRBD1; CDR3nt: TGTGCCAGTAGTATAGGGGGGACAGGGGCTGAAGCTTTCTTT; CDR3aa: CASSIGGTGAEAFF
j_gene: TRBJ1-1; v_gene: TRBV5-1; d_gene: .; CDR3nt: TGCGCCAGCAGCTTAACGGAGGCCACTGAAGCTTTCTTT; CDR3aa: CASSLTEATEAFF
j_gene: TRBJ2-1; v_gene: TRBV2; d_gene: .; CDR3nt: TGTGCCACTCGGGACTCCGCCTACAATGAGCAGTTCTTC; CDR3aa: CATRDSAYNEQFF